This TCR beta chain comes out of a study of blood T cell repertoires in COVID-19 (dated by TCRdb to 2020 to 2021). About the investigation overall: Samples covering the acute and convalescent phases of COVID-19 were provided by collaborators in the United States, Italy and Spain. The material from the prospective study consisted of cDNA or gDNA derived from T cells, B-cell-depleted T cells, or PBMCs. Deeply sampled blood TCRbeta repertoires from subjects exposed to, actively infected with, or recovered from COVID-19 were included in the dataset. The repertoires were released in a freely available public database intended as a resource for research on the immune response to SARS-CoV-2. Samples were obtained from the ongoing ImmuneRACE study (first 160 participants) and from 950 to 1,500 subjects provided by 6 global collaborators. The sample metadata nearly always contained a de-identified subject ID, COVID-19 status, age in years and sex. Where HLA class I and class II types were available, the types were taken from metadata supplied by the sample provider, not from assay-based typing. Study-wide conclusions, independent of this receptor: The amount of clinical and demographic metadata varied by source and participant and was provided uncurated.

The immunoSEQ Assay, a bias-controlled multiplex PCR, was used to amplify TCRbeta CDR3 regions from genomic DNA. The original methods were these. Nucleated cell counts per sample were estimated from amplification of reference gene primers within the assay. Sequence reads were collapsed and filtered to measure the absolute abundance of every unique TCRbeta CDR3 rearrangement. Productive Simpson clonality was computed per sample as the square root of Simpson's diversity index over productive rearrangements. Drawn from immuneACCESS, this table holds only the in-frame rearrangements with V and J called that TCRdb kept. Clones are partly lost; checked studies trace under half to an unresolved V gene and leave the rest unexplained. That table is the source of V, J and clone size, and D and trimming were worked out from the DNA. The sample data list around 120,000 clones, and 80% to 90% of these were observed just once. Of the sample, roughly 8% is held by the ten largest clones.

As concerns this clone: No cognate antigen has been identified for it. Nothing much larger sits one base from this clone, and base qualities are not available.

Samples from volunteer blood donors who had recovered from COVID-19 were contributed by a second Seattle source. The collaborating institutions used their own protocols to collect whole blood in K2EDTA tubes. Collaborator samples were shipped for TCRbeta analysis as frozen whole blood, isolated PBMCs, or DNA extracted from either sample type. Looking up the germline V gene yields CDR1 SGHVS and CDR2 FQNEAQ. V loses 5 bases at its end and J loses 5 bases; junction bases beyond the gene matches: 15. Measured from the cysteine to the phenylalanine, the CDR3 is 17 residues long. Here the CDR3 DNA is all that survives: 51 bases in frame from base 1.

Rearrangement joined TRBV7-8 to TRBJ2-5, and 9 bases in between align with TRBD2. The sample consisted of peripheral blood. The TCR sequence derives from a man in his 70s who had recovered from COVID-19. The nucleotide sequence reads TGTGCCAGCAGCGCTCTAGCGGGGTTACAACCGGGGGAGACCCAGTACTTC. Translated, it reads CASSALAGLQPGETQYF.